One sample yielded the 11 T cell receptor beta chains listed below, sequenced in a study of vaccination and CD4 T cells after COVID-19. No antigen has been assigned to these receptors. Treatment defined: approximately 9-day PBMC culture with coronavirus spike peptide pools or control peptides (ViraFEST assay). Sequenced with the Oncomine TCR Beta short-read assay was DNA taken from cultured CD4+ T cells. Using its own MiXCR run on the PCR reads, TCRdb lists one record per CDR3 protein. In the table there are some 12,000 distinct CDR3 sequences, roughly half of which are singletons. The sample comprised CD4+ T cells from blood, cultured in vitro. Receptors were obtained from a human donor who had recovered from COVID-19.

The gene calls are TRBV5-5 and TRBJ1-1; 9 nucleotides align to TRBD1. The CDR3 runs to 15 residues. In germline, CDR1 is SGHKS, CDR2 YYEKEE (reference sequence). Trimming cost V 0 bases and J 5 bases; bases outside gene matches: 5. CDR3 region: CASSLAGQGRTEAFF. CDR3 DNA sequence: TGTGCCAGCAGCTTGGCGGGACAGGGACGGACTGAAGCTTTCTTT.

As regards this clonotype: The junction departs from the called germline gene at one end, perhaps through a read error. The chain couples TRBV6-2 or TRBV6-3 to TRBJ2-4; 7 nucleotides line up with TRBD2. The CDR3 covers 16 residues. Germline CDR1 reads MNHEY; CDR2 reads SVGEGT. CDR3 coding DNA: TGCGCCAGCAGTGACACTCTAGCGGAGGCTGGGGGCATTCAGTACTTC. This translates into CASSDTLAEAGGIQYF.

The chain combines TRBV18 with TRBJ2-7; possible D gene TRBD1, 5 bases. Germline V gene lookup returns CDR1 KGHSH and CDR2 LQKENI. V was pared by 2 bases and J by 2 bases, with 13 bases between. The CDR3 spans 15 residues. The CDR3 spells CASSPRQGTTYEQYF. The CDR3 coding sequence is TGTGCCAGCTCACCAAGGCAGGGCACTACCTACGAGCAGTACTTC.

The CDR3 here is CASSFLRGTNSPLHF. The CDR3 nucleotides read TGTGCCAGCAGTTTTCTACGGGGAACTAATTCACCCCTCCACTTT. The V gene is TRBV12-3 or TRBV12-4, the J gene TRBJ1-6; D call uncertain. The CDR3 is 15 residues long. V shed 3 bases and J shed 6 bases, with 12 bases lying between them.

The chain joins TRBV10-3 to TRBJ2-6; D is possibly TRBD1 (5 bases). V lost 7 bases and J 0 bases, leaving 10 bases between the germline ends. The CDR3 is made up of 15 amino acids. CDR1 is ENHRY and CDR2 is SYGVKD in the germline V gene. CDR3 sequence: CAIKHQGSGANVLTF. CDR3 coding DNA: TGTGCCATCAAACACCAGGGCTCTGGGGCCAACGTCCTGACTTTC.

This clonotype showed up just a few times. The chain carries TRBV7-6 and TRBJ2-5, with D perhaps matching TRBD1 (6 bases). The germline gives CDR1 SGHVS, CDR2 FNYEAQ. The CDR3 is 16 residues long. Trimming pared 0 bases from V and 7 bases from J, leaving 18 bases between. The CDR3 coding sequence is TGTGCCAGCAGCTTAGCGTCCGCAACAGGGCTTGGGACCCAGTACTTC. Its translation is CASSLASATGLGTQYF.

This clonotype was seen a few times. The rearrangement links TRBV6-2 or TRBV6-3 to TRBJ1-2; TRBD1 is a possible D gene (5 bases). V gave up 5 bases and J gave up 6 bases, with 25 bases separating them. There are 17 residues in the CDR3. CDR1 MNHEY and CDR2 SVGEGT come from the germline V gene. The CDR3 bases are TGTGCCAGCAGTACCCCACCTAACGGGGGGAAGAAAGATGGCTACACCTTC. Translation gives CASSTPPNGGKKDGYTF.

V is TRBV5-4 and J is TRBJ2-2, with D perhaps matching TRBD1 or TRBD2 (6 bases each). Germline CDR1 reads SGHNT; CDR2 reads YYREEE (reference sequence). This CDR3 has 14 amino acids. Trimming removed 1 base from V and 5 bases from J, with 9 bases in between. The CDR3 protein is CASSLWGATGELFF. CDR3 DNA sequence: TGTGCCAGCAGCTTGTGGGGGGCGACCGGGGAGCTGTTTTTT.

The rearrangement joins TRBV7-9 to TRBJ2-1; D is perhaps TRBD2 (5 bases). Looked up from germline, CDR1 is SEHNR and CDR2 is FQNEAQ (reference sequence). The CDR3 consists of 14 residues. V gave up 2 bases and J gave up 6 bases, with 11 bases separating them. The CDR3 spells CASSLSGPINEQFF. CDR3 DNA sequence: TGTGCCAGCAGCTTAAGCGGACCGATCAATGAGCAGTTCTTC.

The V call is TRBV20-1, the J call TRBJ2-5, with a possible D match to TRBD2 (6 bases). V was clipped by 0 bases and J by 5 bases, with 16 bases between them. The length of the CDR3 is 15 residues. Germline CDR1 is DFQATT and CDR2 is SNEGSKA (reference sequence). The CDR3 sequence: CSARDPAGPRETQYF. The CDR3 nucleotides are TGCAGTGCTAGAGATCCAGCGGGCCCAAGGGAGACCCAGTACTTC.

A remark on this clonotype: No conserved phenylalanine or tryptophan is present at the end of the CDR3, so a read error is the likely explanation. The rearrangement links TRBV6-1 to TRBJ2-5, with D perhaps given as TRBD1 or TRBD2 (5 bases each). From germline, CDR1 is MNHNS and CDR2 SASEGT. The V end was cut by 8 bases, the J end by 0 bases, with 7 bases between. CDR3 length equals 12 residues. CDR3 nucleotide sequence: TGTGCCAGCGGGGGTGACCAAGAGACCCAGTACTAC. It is translated as CASGGDQETQYY.